This is a list of T cell receptor beta chains from one sample in a study of T cells in Graves' hyperthyroidism and ophthalmopathy. One entry per CDR3 protein, called by TCRdb with MiXCR from the multiplex PCR reads. The profile shows approximately 410,000 distinct CDR3 sequences, around 13% of them singletons. Sequences were obtained from blood. The receptors were gathered from a woman under 30 with Graves' hyperthyroidism. Each CDR3 is given with its conserved first and last residue. Fields, in order: CDR3 length, clone size, D gene, V gene, J gene, CDR3 DNA, CDR3 protein. The D gene is left open where the match is weak. Size values are once, few and many counts, or a class for expanded clones, and some rows have none.

16	few	.	TRBV20-1	TRBJ2-1	TGCAGTGCCACAGTTCCCGGGGCGGTCTCCTACAATGAGCAGTTCTTC	CSATVPGAVSYNEQFF
18	many	TRBD2	TRBV6-1	TRBJ2-2	TGTGCCAGCAGTTATGGACTAGCGGGAGGTCGGGACACCGGGGAGCTGTTTTTT	CASSYGLAGGRDTGELFF
14	.	.	TRBV9	TRBJ2-7	TGTGCCAGCAGCGTAGCGGATAGGGACCACGAGCAGTACTTC	CASSVADRDHEQYF
17	.	.	TRBV13	TRBJ1-1	TGTGCCAGCAGCCCAAGAGCAATGAGGAGGCGGTGGACTGAAGCTTTCTTT	CASSPRAMRRRWTEAFF
15	.	.	TRBV6-2/TRBV6-3	TRBJ1-5	TGTGCCAGCAGTTACTCGGAGGCCTCGGGGCAGCCCCAGCATTTT	CASSYSEASGQPQHF
14	many	.	TRBV11-2	TRBJ1-5	TGTGCCAGCAGCTTGAGTACGTTCAATCAGCCCCAGCATTTT	CASSLSTFNQPQHF
13	.	TRBD2	TRBV20-1	TRBJ2-1	TGCAGTGTGAGTAGCGGGAGCTACAATGAGCAGTTCTTC	CSVSSGSYNEQFF
15	many	TRBD1	TRBV6-5	TRBJ2-7	TGTGCCAGCAGTTACTCCTTGGACAGGGACTACGAGCAGTACTTC	CASSYSLDRDYEQYF
17	many	TRBD2	TRBV5-1	TRBJ2-3	TGCGCCAGCAGCTTGTTTGCTAGCGGGAGGAGCACAGATACGCAGTATTTT	CASSLFASGRSTDTQYF
14	many	.	TRBV7-7	TRBJ2-5	TGTGCTAGCAGCTTAGATGGGGTACGGGAGACCCAGTACTTC	CASSLDGVRETQYF
15	.	.	TRBV27	TRBJ1-1	TGTGCCAGCAGTTTAAGACCCCGGGGGAACACTGAAGCTTTCTTT	CASSLRPRGNTEAFF
14	many	TRBD1	TRBV19	TRBJ2-7	TGTGCCAGTAGCTACGGACAGGGAGGCTACGAGCAGTACTTC	CASSYGQGGYEQYF
15	.	TRBD1	TRBV24-1	TRBJ1-2	TGTGCCACCAGTGATGGGACAGGGTTATCCTATGGCTACACCTTC	CATSDGTGLSYGYTF
15	.	TRBD1	TRBV2	TRBJ2-2	TGTGCCAGCAGGGGAACAGGGGGCGCCCCCGGGGAGCTGTTTTTT	CASRGTGGAPGELFF
14	few	.	TRBV19	TRBJ1-4	TGTGCCAGTAGTCCGGACTCCGTTAATGAAAAACTGTTTTTT	CASSPDSVNEKLFF
14	few	TRBD1	TRBV6-1	TRBJ1-2	TGTGCCAGCAGTTTCGGGACAGGAACCTATGGCTACACCTTC	CASSFGTGTYGYTF
15	many	.	TRBV28	TRBJ1-5	TGTGCCAGCAGTTGGTTACAGGGATCGCATCAGCCCCAGCATTTT	CASSWLQGSHQPQHF
12	many	.	TRBV2	TRBJ2-1	TGTGCCAGCAGGGACGACAGTGTTGAGCAGTTCTTC	CASRDDSVEQFF
15	few	TRBD1	TRBV6-1	TRBJ2-1	TGTGCCAGCAGTGAACAGGGGGAGAGGAACGATGAGCAGTTCTTC	CASSEQGERNDEQFF
16	.	.	TRBV19	TRBJ2-5	TGTGCCAGTAGTATGAGGCGGATAGGGAGCGGAGAGACCCAGTACTTC	CASSMRRIGSGETQYF
12	many	.	TRBV11-3	TRBJ2-2	TGTGCCAGCAGCCATGAAAGTGGGGAGCTGTTTTTT	CASSHESGELFF
15	few	TRBD1	TRBV5-8	TRBJ2-7	TGTGCCAGCAGCTTGGAGGGGACAGGGAATGACGAGCAGTACTTC	CASSLEGTGNDEQYF
15	many	.	TRBV27	TRBJ1-1	TGTGCCAGCACCCGTTGGGGCAGCATGAACACTGAAGCTTTCTTT	CASTRWGSMNTEAFF
14	.	.	TRBV15	TRBJ1-4	TGTGCCACCAGCAGCAGGGGCCCTAATGAAAAACTGTTTTTT	CATSSRGPNEKLFF
16	few	TRBD2	TRBV20-1	TRBJ2-1	TGCAGTGCTAGAGATCCTGAGGCGGGAGACTACAATGAGCAGTTCTTC	CSARDPEAGDYNEQFF
13	.	.	TRBV4-3	TRBJ2-1	TGCGCCAGCAGCCCAAAGATACACAATGAGCAGTTCTTC	CASSPKIHNEQFF
16	few	TRBD2	TRBV7-2	TRBJ2-7	TGTGCCAGCAGCTCAAGACTAGCGGGAGTTGATAACGAGCAGTACTTC	CASSSRLAGVDNEQYF
19	many	.	TRBV2	TRBJ2-1	TGTGCCAGCATTAGTAGGGACCCCGGCTTAGGAAGCTCCTACAATGAGCAGTTCTTC	CASISRDPGLGSSYNEQFF
14	many	.	TRBV20-1	TRBJ2-5	TGCAGTGCTAGAGGCGGCCAGATCCAAGAGACCCAGTACTTC	CSARGGQIQETQYF
17	many	.	TRBV12-3/TRBV12-4	TRBJ1-3	TGTGCCAGCAGTCAACCTCAGGGGCTTCTCTCTGGAAACACCATATATTTT	CASSQPQGLLSGNTIYF
16	many	.	TRBV19	TRBJ1-1	TGTGCCAGTAGCCCAATGAGGTGGCAGATGGACACTGAAGCTTTCTTT	CASSPMRWQMDTEAFF
18	many	TRBD1	TRBV6-2/TRBV6-3	TRBJ1-5	TGTGCCAGCAGTTACTCCCCCAGGGGGCGGGCTACCGATCAGCCCCAGCATTTT	CASSYSPRGRATDQPQHF